These T cell receptor beta chains were read from a single sample in a study of blood T cell repertoires in COVID-19. Some clones are missing from TCRdb's copy, which holds only in-frame ones; the method was immunoSEQ multiplex PCR. The sample consists of 25,000 to 35,000 clones, about 80% of them appearing once. What was sequenced was peripheral blood. The origin of the receptors is a woman older than 75 with acute or convalescent COVID-19. Both conserved end residues are part of each CDR3.

CDR3aa: CASSLGTAANSPLHF; len: 15; v_gene: TRBV5-5
CDR3aa: CASSLEEGARNGYTF; len: 15; v_gene: TRBV5-1
CDR3aa: CASSLGTGTDTQYF; len: 14; v_gene: TRBV5-6
CDR3aa: CASSYRGKGIYGYTF; len: 15; v_gene: TRBV6-5
CDR3aa: CARSFGGGDTGELFF; len: 15; v_gene: TRBV5-3
CDR3aa: CASSPQQEGTQYF; len: 13; v_gene: TRBV11-3
CDR3aa: CASSVLAGVGDTQYF; len: 15; v_gene: TRBV5-6
CDR3aa: CASNKNTGELFF; len: 12; v_gene: TRBV19
CDR3aa: CASSLANVAGAEQYF; len: 15; v_gene: TRBV7-8
CDR3aa: CASSELKAGGGNEQYF; len: 16; v_gene: TRBV2
CDR3aa: CASSLGTEKETQYF; len: 14; v_gene: TRBV7-9
CDR3aa: CASSINEQYF; len: 10; v_gene: TRBV7-9
CDR3aa: CATSDLYGTGNTGELFF; len: 17; v_gene: TRBV24-1
CDR3aa: CASSLAGGQGPGSPLHF; len: 17; v_gene: TRBV5-6
CDR3aa: CASHPGSGGYTF; len: 12; v_gene: TRBV27
CDR3aa: CASSEGGTGIYEQYF; len: 15; v_gene: TRBV2
CDR3aa: CAWSADSYEQYF; len: 12; v_gene: TRBV30
CDR3aa: CASRLDRENTIYF; len: 13; v_gene: TRBV6-5
CDR3aa: CASSYGGFTEAFF; len: 13; v_gene: TRBV6-5
CDR3aa: CASSLYVGRTGLNSPLHF; len: 18; v_gene: TRBV7-9
CDR3aa: CASSLGLAALGEQFF; len: 15; v_gene: TRBV18
CDR3aa: CASRDPGVGGYTF; len: 13; v_gene: TRBV27
CDR3aa: CASSTSPGEKLFF; len: 13; v_gene: TRBV19
CDR3aa: CASSSGTRNYGYTF; len: 14; v_gene: TRBV28
CDR3aa: CASSLSPGTGINEQFF; len: 16; v_gene: TRBV5-1
CDR3aa: CASSLRRVWETQYF; len: 14; v_gene: TRBV5-5
CDR3aa: CARSLVGDRGHNEQFF; len: 16; v_gene: TRBV5-3
CDR3aa: CASVSPGQLNEKLFF; len: 15; v_gene: TRBV2
CDR3aa: CASSTRTGRGGEAFF; len: 15; v_gene: TRBV5-4
CDR3aa: CASSFPSGGANTGELFF; len: 17; v_gene: TRBV7-8
CDR3aa: CASSHPGGRNIQYF; len: 14; v_gene: TRBV4-1
CDR3aa: CASRPQTGRRETQYF; len: 15; v_gene: TRBV2
CDR3aa: CASSVVPTAGGYTF; len: 14; v_gene: TRBV9
CDR3aa: CSASDYGKYQPQHF; len: 14; v_gene: TRBV20-1
CDR3aa: CASSILAGEQYF; len: 12; v_gene: TRBV19
CDR3aa: CASSPRTDYEQYF; len: 13; v_gene: TRBV9
CDR3aa: CASSFRDSRVGETQYF; len: 16; v_gene: TRBV9
CDR3aa: CASSERAGEQFF; len: 12; v_gene: TRBV2
CDR3aa: CASSPGQDTEAFF; len: 13; v_gene: TRBV18
CDR3aa: CASSQDRPGTGGNFGYYEQYF; len: 21; v_gene: TRBV4-1
CDR3aa: CASSLRTGGRTGELFF; len: 16; v_gene: TRBV7-2
CDR3aa: CASSLRPRDRVADTQYF; len: 17; v_gene: TRBV7-2
CDR3aa: CASSVGLAGELYNEQFF; len: 17; v_gene: TRBV9
CDR3aa: CASSEGLAEQETQYF; len: 15; v_gene: TRBV6-1
CDR3aa: CAISEYDSSGANVLTF; len: 16; v_gene: TRBV10-3
CDR3aa: CASSVGQGGTEAFF; len: 14; v_gene: TRBV7-6
CDR3aa: CASSLQGAGETQYF; len: 14; v_gene: TRBV7-3
CDR3aa: CASGDRGLNYGYTF; len: 14; v_gene: TRBV5-1
CDR3aa: CASSPQGATDTQYF; len: 14; v_gene: TRBV18
CDR3aa: CASSVRLAGTGELFF; len: 15; v_gene: TRBV9
CDR3aa: CASSTTGSITDTQYF; len: 15; v_gene: TRBV27
CDR3aa: CASSQRGSSYNEQFF; len: 15; v_gene: TRBV3-1/TRBV3-2